These 8 T cell receptor beta chains share one sample of origin, sequenced in a study of metastatic and nonmetastatic thyroid tumors. MiXCR reprocessed the PCR reads for TCRdb. The data contain approximately 30,000 clones, around 7% of them singletons. No patient received treatment before thyroid surgery. Sequencing was performed on blood. Receptors were obtained from a female donor with papillary thyroid cancer or a benign thyroid nodule (not recorded which). Some clones in this sample may be carry-over from other donors' samples.

This clone rates as medium-sized. The chain carries TRBV6-6 and TRBJ1-6, with D possibly being TRBD1 (5 bases). Germline assignment: CDR1 MNHNY and CDR2 SVGAGI (reference sequence). There are 14 residues in the CDR3. V shed 3 bases and J shed 10 bases, with 13 bases lying between them. The CDR3 protein is CASSYFGGDSPLHF. The CDR3 DNA follows: TGTGCCAGCAGTTATTTCGGGGGAGACTCACCCCTCCACTTT.

This clone was recorded many times. The rearrangement joins TRBV6-2 or TRBV6-3 to TRBJ2-2; no reliable D call. CDR1 is MNHEY, CDR2 SVGEGT, per germline. V was trimmed by 6 bases and J by 7 bases, leaving 9 bases between them. The length of the CDR3 is 12 residues. The CDR3 protein is CASRLLVGELFF. In DNA, the CDR3 is TGTGCCAGCAGATTATTGGTCGGGGAGCTGTTTTTT.

This clone was seen at least ten times. The chain joins TRBV27 to TRBJ2-1; tentatively, D is TRBD2 (6 bases). CDR1 and CDR2 from the germline V gene are MNHEY and SMNVEV (reference sequence). The length of the CDR3 is 16 residues. Trimming removed 4 bases from V and 3 bases from J, with 16 bases in between. The CDR3 nucleotides read TGTGCCAGCAGTTACCTCGGGGGAGTTGGCTACAATGAGCAGTTCTTC. As protein: CASSYLGGVGYNEQFF.

At least ten counts were recorded for this clone. The rearrangement joins TRBV6-6 to TRBJ2-5; D might be TRBD1 or TRBD2, each matching 5 bases. Between the trimmed V and J ends, which lost 2 bases and 5 bases, there was a span of 12 bases. The CDR3 length is 14 residues. CDR1 MNHNY and CDR2 SVGAGI come from the germline V gene (reference sequence). The CDR3 loop is CASSYTRGRETQYF. CDR3 nucleotides: TGTGCCAGCAGTTACACGAGGGGACGTGAGACCCAGTACTTC.

The J gene is TRBJ2-7, the V gene TRBV30, with D possibly matching TRBD2 (5 bases). The CDR3 is made up of 13 amino acids. Germline CDR1 reads GTSNPN; CDR2 reads SVGIG (reference sequence). Trimming removed 3 bases at V and 2 bases at J, with 11 bases between. The CDR3 sequence: CAWREPGTYEQYF. The DNA for the CDR3 is TGTGCCTGGAGAGAGCCCGGGACCTACGAGCAGTACTTC.

This clone was found many times. The chain uses TRBV11-2 and TRBJ1-4; TRBD1 matches 8 bases. The CDR3 sequence is 18 residues long. Germline trimming cut 6 bases from V and 9 bases from J; bases unmatched to any gene: 21. Germline loops: CDR1 SGHAT, CDR2 FQNNGV. CDR3 protein: CASSNKLVTGTGTQKLFF. The CDR3 DNA reads as TGTGCCAGCAGTAACAAACTCGTTACCGGGACAGGAACTCAAAAACTGTTTTTT.

The table lists this clone with many counts. CDR3 sequence reads: CSVDGGYEQYF. CDR3 coding DNA: TGCAGCGTTGATGGGGGTTACGAGCAGTACTTC. The V gene is TRBV29-1, the J gene TRBJ2-7; D tentatively reads TRBD1 or TRBD2 (5 bases each). Looked up from germline, CDR1 is SQVTM and CDR2 is ANQGSEA. Trimming stripped 3 bases from V and 4 bases from J, with 7 bases between. The CDR3 spans 11 residues.

This clone has a count of ten or more. The genes are TRBV27 and TRBJ1-1; D is uncertain. Germline V CDR1 and CDR2: MNHEY, SMNVEV (reference sequence). CDR3 length equals 12 residues. Trimming shortened V by 1 base and J by 11 bases, and 11 bases separated the two germline ends. In DNA form, the CDR3 reads TGTGCCAGCAGTTTATTTGGAGGGAATGCTTTCTTT. It translates to CASSLFGGNAFF.